A selection of T cell receptor beta chains follows, all from one sample in a study of blood T cells in healthy people across ages. A single record per CDR3 protein comes from TCRdb applying MiXCR to the 5' RACE reads. The repertoire has under 700,000 distinct CDR3 sequences, approximately 25% of them found once; the top ten carry around 10%. These sequences were also reported in another study, on T cells of mothers and their children.

Specimen: blood. These receptors all stem from a boy between 5 and 17 years old in good health. Both conserved end residues are trimmed from each CDR3.

v_call,j_call,cdr3_aa
TRBV7-9,TRBJ2-1,ASSLDRNNEQF
TRBV20-1,TRBJ1-3,SARADSGNTIY
TRBV4-3,TRBJ1-5,ASSQEFGNQPQH
TRBV7-2,TRBJ2-5,ASSSWTSGGIEETQY
TRBV20-1,TRBJ2-7,SALTPTTYEQY
TRBV6-2/TRBV6-3,TRBJ2-5,ASSSGGLASSGAQY
TRBV12-3/TRBV12-4,TRBJ2-2,ASSLPRDSRGTGELF
TRBV30,TRBJ2-7,AWSRSTGYEQY
TRBV27,TRBJ1-2,AVYGGVGGYT
TRBV30,TRBJ2-1,AWGTGQACNEQF
TRBV29-1,NA,SVAEGPSNEQF
TRBV7-2,TRBJ1-4,ASSLALEVEKLF
TRBV7-9,TRBJ1-4,ASSFYSGTGEVLRKKLF
TRBV29-1,TRBJ2-1,SASEGTSGRAGEQF
TRBV15,TRBJ1-4,ATSNRGGRRFPFVTNEKLF
TRBV4-1,TRBJ2-7,ASSQGSSGTYEQY
TRBV7-9,TRBJ2-3,ASSSLMLAGSTDTRY
TRBV7-9,TRBJ1-1,ASSLVGREAF
TRBV2,TRBJ1-1,ASSGTGLEAF
TRBV6-2/TRBV6-3,TRBJ1-1,ASSYSIRGPMNTEAF
TRBV6-5,TRBJ2-1,AISYSHLEGRCNEQF
TRBV4-2,NA,ASSQSGLAGSTQY
TRBV29-1,TRBJ2-1,SVERQGPSYNEQF
TRBV18,TRBJ2-5,ASSPRPGGKETQY
TRBV6-2/TRBV6-3,TRBJ2-6,ASRGPGPLNVLT
TRBV29-1,TRBJ2-2,SVVGGISTGELF
TRBV7-2,TRBJ1-5,ASSSGQGPLQPQH
TRBV20-1,TRBJ2-2,SARADLNANTGELF
TRBV6-5,TRBJ2-1,ASSYGLSGGAYNEQF
TRBV7-3,TRBJ2-3,ASSPTPSGGTDTQY
TRBV21-1,TRBJ2-5,ASSKGFPDRGPETQY
TRBV4-3,TRBJ2-4,ASSQDKGKTKNIQY
TRBV25-1,TRBJ1-1,ASRLSGRTNTEAF
TRBV19,TRBJ1-4,ASTPVGLREATNEKLF
TRBV12-3/TRBV12-4,TRBJ1-5,ASRDRGSGQPQH
TRBV4-2,TRBJ2-5,ASSQDWKETQY
TRBV7-3,TRBJ2-6,ASSLGKPGANVLT
TRBV7-9,TRBJ2-4,ASSYLAKNIQY
TRBV20-1,TRBJ2-4,SAREQGAFRNIQY
TRBV7-9,TRBJ2-5,ASSLWSLEQY
TRBV5-1,TRBJ1-1,ASSLDRDLNTEAF
TRBV6-1,TRBJ1-1,ASRRHETLNTEAF
TRBV9,NA,ASSVSQENYEQY
TRBV6-1,TRBJ2-5,ASSEDRGETQY
TRBV4-1,TRBJ2-5,ASSRPGLAGGGETQY
TRBV27,TRBJ2-7,ASSLSVGTGIAYEQY
TRBV5-6,TRBJ2-7,ASTEVRASYEQY
TRBV6-1,TRBJ2-1,ASRSTRGGAYNEQF
TRBV27,TRBJ1-5,ASSLIRGDQPQH
TRBV2,TRBJ1-1,ASSKDRGGAF
TRBV3-1,TRBJ1-1,ASSPRLMGGKRNTEAF
TRBV5-1,TRBJ2-5,ASSSRLRVSGTEQETQY
TRBV6-2/TRBV6-3,TRBJ2-7,ASRERWSSYEQY
TRBV6-2/TRBV6-3,TRBJ1-1,ASSSTENTEAF
TRBV6-6,TRBJ2-2,ASGGEGQVNTGELF
TRBV7-8,NA,ASSPWGRGDNEQF
TRBV6-1,TRBJ1-1,ASSEARANTEAF
TRBV20-1,TRBJ1-5,SAGEAVQPQH
TRBV29-1,TRBJ2-1,SVEAPGLAGVMDEQF
TRBV15,TRBJ1-4,ATRRATNEKLF